These 28 T cell receptor beta chains were all obtained from the same sample, sequenced in a study of blood T cell repertoires in COVID-19. The data were produced by immunoSEQ multiplex PCR, yet TCRdb's version contains in-frame clones alone and is incomplete. Of 400,000 or so clones in the sample, roughly 91% were seen once. Sequencing used PBMCs or T cells enriched from blood (not recorded which). These receptors were taken from a man aged 18 to 30 who had recovered from COVID-19.

CDR3 residues: CASSHPTGTRNVYEQYF. CDR3 bases: TGCGCCAGCAGCCACCCCACCGGGACTAGGAATGTCTACGAGCAGTACTTC. The chain combines TRBV4-1 with TRBJ2-7; 8 positions match TRBD2. The CDR3 extends over 17 amino acids. Germline V gene lookup returns CDR1 MGHRA and CDR2 YSYEKL. V lost 3 bases, J lost 3 bases, and 13 bases stayed unmatched.

The chain uses TRBV27 and TRBJ2-1, with 9 nucleotides matching TRBD2. Unmatched junction bases numbered 8, after V lost 9 bases and J lost 2 bases. The CDR3 sequence is 15 residues long. Germline CDR1 and CDR2: MNHEY and SMNVEV (reference sequence). In DNA, the CDR3 is TGTGCCAGTCATAAAGCGGGAGGCCCCTACAATGAGCAGTTCTTC. Its protein product is CASHKAGGPYNEQFF.

This chain joins TRBV27 and TRBJ2-3; the match to TRBD2 covers 12 bases. The germline V gene encodes CDR1 MNHEY and CDR2 SMNVEV (reference sequence). Trimming removed 6 bases from V and 0 bases from J; junction bases left unmatched: 22. The CDR3 extends over 22 amino acids. CDR3 in amino acids: CASSPLRAGLAGIHTSTDTQYF. In DNA, the CDR3 is TGTGCCAGCAGCCCTTTACGGGCGGGACTAGCGGGCATACACACTAGCACAGATACGCAGTATTTT.

This chain links TRBV9 with TRBJ2-3; a weak D match, TRBD2 (7 bases). This CDR3 has 17 amino acids. Germline V gene lookup returns CDR1 SGDLS and CDR2 YYNGEE. The V end was cut by 4 bases, the J end by 0 bases, with 18 bases between. The CDR3 sequence is CASSPRGGAGSTDTQYF. CDR3 sequence (DNA): TGTGCCAGCAGCCCGAGGGGGGGGGCCGGGAGCACAGATACGCAGTATTTT.

The chain has TRBV12-5 and TRBJ2-2; D uncertain. This CDR3 is built from 13 residues. The V gene's germline CDR1 is LGHNT and CDR2 FRNRAP. With 3 bases removed from V and 5 bases from J, the gap between germline ends came to 7 bases. In DNA form, the CDR3 reads TGTGCTAGTGGTTTCGGTATAACCGGGGAGCTGTTTTTT. Its translation: CASGFGITGELFF.

J is TRBJ1-1 and V is TRBV5-1, with D hard to call. With 0 bases removed from V and 1 base from J, the gap between germline ends came to 10 bases. Per germline, CDR1 SGHRS and CDR2 YFSETQ. There are 15 residues in the CDR3. CDR3 nucleotides: TGCGCCAGCAGCTTGGACACCAGGAAGAACACTGAAGCTTTCTTT. It specifies CASSLDTRKNTEAFF.

DNA of the CDR3: TGTGCCAGTAGTATTTCCAGGGCCGCAGATACGCAGTATTTT. Translation gives CASSISRAADTQYF. The chain is built from TRBV19 and TRBJ2-3; TRBD1 might be the D (5 bases). The V end lost 3 bases, the J end lost 4 bases, and 11 bases lay between the germline ends. Germline-derived CDR1 and CDR2 are LNHDA and SQIVND (reference sequence). The CDR3 spans 14 residues.

V is TRBV7-2 and J is TRBJ2-3, with TRBD2 identical over 14 bases. Germline CDR1 is SGHTA and CDR2 is FQGNSA. This CDR3 has 19 amino acids. After removal of 5 bases from V and 1 base from J, the junction contained 11 bases not matched to a gene. CDR3 DNA sequence: TGTGCCAGCAGCACCGGGGGGACTAGCGGGGGCAGGGGCACAGATACGCAGTATTTT. This sequence encodes CASSTGGTSGGRGTDTQYF.

This clone appeared once. Other nucleotide sequences from this sample produce the same CDR3. The genes are TRBV11-2 and TRBJ1-2, with D perhaps matching TRBD1 (6 bases). Trimming left V 4 bases short and J 8 bases short, with 14 bases between. The CDR3 has 13 amino acids. Germline V gene data show CDR1 as SGHAT and CDR2 as FQNNGV. CDR3 sequence (DNA): TGTGCCAGCAGCTCCACAGGGCTGGGAGGCTACACCTTC. Protein product: CASSSTGLGGYTF.

The V and J genes are TRBV30 and TRBJ1-2; TRBD1 might be the D (6 bases). With 5 bases removed from V and 7 bases from J, the gap between germline ends came to 14 bases. The CDR3 runs to 12 residues. The germline CDR1 and CDR2 sequences are GTSNPN and SVGIG (reference sequence). The CDR3 loop is CAWDPGASGYTF. Written as DNA, the CDR3 is TGTGCCTGGGACCCAGGGGCAAGTGGCTACACCTTC.

The chain links TRBV5-1 to TRBJ1-2; D may be TRBD1 (6 bases). The germline gives CDR1 SGHRS, CDR2 YFSETQ. The CDR3 extends over 14 amino acids. The V gene lost 4 bases and the J gene lost 0 bases, with 10 bases spanning the gap. CDR3 sequence: CASSATGANYGYTF. The CDR3 bases are TGCGCCAGCAGCGCGACAGGAGCTAACTATGGCTACACCTTC.

The CDR3 bases are TGTGCCAGCAGTTTGGAACGGGAGGACAATGAGCAGTTCTTC. Translation gives CASSLEREDNEQFF. This chain connects TRBV27 to TRBJ2-1; TRBD2 agrees at 7 bases. Germline V CDR1 and CDR2: MNHEY, SMNVEV (reference sequence). V was clipped by 3 bases and J by 5 bases; unmatched bases: 4. The CDR3 consists of 14 residues.

V gene TRBV27 combines with J gene TRBJ1-2; 8 bases are a match to TRBD1. V was clipped by 3 bases and J by 7 bases; unmatched bases: 7. CDR1 and CDR2 (germline): MNHEY, SMNVEV (reference sequence). CDR3 length: 14 residues. CDR3 protein: CASSFTGGGAGYTF. In DNA, the CDR3 is TGTGCCAGCAGTTTCACAGGGGGGGGAGCTGGCTACACCTTC.

This chain connects TRBV4-1 to TRBJ2-2; 10 positions agree with TRBD2. Trimming removed 2 bases from V and 7 bases from J; junction bases left unmatched: 16. Germline CDR1 reads MGHRA; CDR2 reads YSYEKL. The CDR3 has 19 residues. CDR3 bases: TGCGCCAGCAGCCAATCAGCACCGGCCAGCGGGAGGGCCATCGGGGAGCTGTTTTTT. It translates to CASSQSAPASGRAIGELFF.

This sequence joins TRBV19 and TRBJ1-5, with no clear D. The CDR3 has 15 amino acids. V was shortened by 5 bases and J by 2 bases, with 13 bases between the two germline ends. Germline V CDR1 and CDR2: LNHDA, SQIVND (reference sequence). The CDR3, as DNA: TGTGCCAGTAGTTCGCTACAGAGCCGCAATCAGCCCCAGCATTTT. Its translation is CASSSLQSRNQPQHF.

The V gene is TRBV7-2, the J gene TRBJ2-7; TRBD1 matches 8 bases. V lost 1 base and J lost 8; bases outside the gene matches: 4. The CDR3 runs to 13 residues. Germline assignment: CDR1 SGHTA and CDR2 FQGNSA. The CDR3 nucleotides read TGTGCCAGCAGCTTAGGACAGGGGAGGAAGCAGTACTTC. Its protein product is CASSLGQGRKQYF.

The chain couples TRBV11-3 to TRBJ1-6; D is perhaps TRBD1 (5 bases). The CDR3 contains 15 residues. The V gene lost 2 bases and the J gene lost 8 bases, with 13 bases spanning the gap. Germline CDR1 reads SGHNT; CDR2 reads YENEEA. For the CDR3, the DNA is TGTGCCAGCAGCTTACGTGCTGGACAAGATTCACCCCTCCACTTT. Translated, it gives CASSLRAGQDSPLHF.

This chain connects TRBV19 to TRBJ2-6, with D maybe TRBD2 (7 bases). This CDR3 comprises 19 residues. V lost 1 base and J 0 bases, leaving 16 bases between the germline ends. Germline V lookup: CDR1 LNHDA, CDR2 SQIVND (reference sequence). The CDR3 bases are TGTGCCAGTAGTATAGGATGGCGGGGGCGAAGCTCTGGGGCCAACGTCCTGACTTTC. Protein: CASSIGWRGRSSGANVLTF. Complete variable domain (other parts from reference TRBV19 and TRBJ2-6): DGGITQSPKYLFRKEGQNVTLSCEQNLNHDAMYWYRQDPGQGLRLIYYSQIVNDFQKGDIAEGYSVSREKKESFPLTVTSAQKNPTAFYLCASSIGWRGRSSGANVLTFGAGSRLTVL.

This sequence joins TRBV3-1 (or the pseudogene TRBV3-2) and TRBJ1-4; D is uncertain. CDR1 is LGHDT, CDR2 YNNKEL, per germline (reference sequence). Trimming left V 4 bases short and J 8 bases short, with 20 bases between. This CDR3 region has 16 residues. CDR3 nucleotides: TGTGCCAGCAGCCCTCAAGAGGGAACCCCGAGGGAAAAACTGTTTTTT. It specifies CASSPQEGTPREKLFF.

This clone was observed a single time. The chain joins TRBV30 to TRBJ1-4; maybe TRBD1 (6 bases). Per germline, CDR1 GTSNPN and CDR2 SVGIG (reference sequence). V shed 7 bases and J shed 5 bases, with 11 bases lying between them. CDR3 length equals 12 residues. The DNA of the CDR3 is TGTGCCTTCAGGGGATCGAATGAAAAACTGTTTTTT. Translated: CAFRGSNEKLFF.

This chain links TRBV5-4 with TRBJ2-7, with unresolved D. V was clipped by 2 bases and J by 2 bases, with 8 bases between them. This CDR3 spans 13 amino acids. Germline V gives CDR1 SGHNT, CDR2 YYREEE (reference sequence). In DNA form, the CDR3 reads TGTGCCAGCAGCTTCCCAGATCCCTACGAGCAGTACTTC. The encoded protein is CASSFPDPYEQYF.

The J gene is TRBJ2-1, the V gene TRBV2; D remains ambiguous. The CDR3 has 13 residues. V lost 7 bases to trimming and J lost 6 bases, with 13 bases between them. Germline loops: CDR1 SNHLY, CDR2 FYNNEI. The CDR3 bases are TGTGCCAGCAACACCCCCGGCGGCAATGAGCAGTTCTTC. This translates into CASNTPGGNEQFF.

This sequence joins TRBV4-1 and TRBJ1-5, with a possible D match to TRBD1 (5 bases). Trimming took off 0 bases at V and 0 bases at J, with 9 bases between the two ends. CDR1 is MGHRA and CDR2 is YSYEKL in the germline V gene. The CDR3 spans 16 residues. CDR3 coding DNA: TGCGCCAGCAGCCAAGAATTCAGGGTTAGCAATCAGCCCCAGCATTTT. Translating it yields CASSQEFRVSNQPQHF.

This chain links TRBV5-1 with TRBJ2-3; 8 nucleotides align to TRBD2. V trimming: 4 bases; J trimming: 4 bases; junction bases outside the gene matches: 14. The CDR3 totals 17 residues. CDR1 is SGHRS and CDR2 is YFSETQ in the germline V gene. The CDR3 sequence: CASSPEAHGGGPDTQYF. CDR3 in DNA: TGCGCCAGCAGCCCCGAGGCTCACGGGGGGGGCCCAGATACGCAGTATTTT. Using reference TRBV5-1 and TRBJ2-3 for the parts outside the CDR3, the full variable domain is KAGVTQTPRYLIKTRGQQVTLSCSPISGHRSVSWYQQTPGQGLQFLFEYFSETQRNKGNFPGRFSGRQFSNSRSEMNVSTLELGDSALYLCASSPEAHGGGPDTQYFGPGTRLTVL.

This chain connects TRBV7-2 to TRBJ1-5; D remains ambiguous. CDR1 and CDR2 (germline): SGHTA, FQGNSA. This CDR3 spans 16 amino acids. Trimming cost V 1 base and J 0 bases, with 10 bases left between them. The CDR3 reads CASSLGMRSSNQPQHF. The CDR3 DNA reads TGTGCCAGCAGCTTAGGGATGCGGAGTAGCAATCAGCCCCAGCATTTT.

The rearrangement uses TRBV19 and TRBJ1-5, with 7 positions matching TRBD1. CDR1 is LNHDA, CDR2 SQIVND, per germline (reference sequence). CDR3 length equals 17 residues. Trimming removed 6 bases from V and 0 bases from J; junction bases left unmatched: 11. CDR3 nucleotides: TGTGCCAGTAGAAAAGGAGGACAGGACTATAGCAATCAGCCCCAGCATTTT. Translated: CASRKGGQDYSNQPQHF.

The J gene is TRBJ1-1, the V gene TRBV9; tentative D call: TRBD1 (5 bases). Germline CDR1 reads SGDLS; CDR2 reads YYNGEE. This CDR3 is 14 amino acids long. Between the trimmed V and J ends, which lost 0 bases and 6 bases, there was a span of 12 bases. As DNA, the CDR3 is TGTGCCAGCAGCGTAGATCAGGGTCTTGCTGAAGCTTTCTTT. This translates into CASSVDQGLAEAFF.

This clone showed up just once. V usage is TRBV5-8 and J usage is TRBJ2-7; 9 bases are a match to TRBD1. The V gene end was trimmed by 3 bases and the J gene end by 5 bases; junction bases not matched to a gene: 6. The CDR3 has 14 amino acids. Germline loops: CDR1 SGHTS, CDR2 YDEGEE. This CDR3 is CASSSRDRVDEQYF. Written as DNA, the CDR3 is TGTGCCAGCAGCTCCAGGGACAGGGTGGACGAGCAGTACTTC.